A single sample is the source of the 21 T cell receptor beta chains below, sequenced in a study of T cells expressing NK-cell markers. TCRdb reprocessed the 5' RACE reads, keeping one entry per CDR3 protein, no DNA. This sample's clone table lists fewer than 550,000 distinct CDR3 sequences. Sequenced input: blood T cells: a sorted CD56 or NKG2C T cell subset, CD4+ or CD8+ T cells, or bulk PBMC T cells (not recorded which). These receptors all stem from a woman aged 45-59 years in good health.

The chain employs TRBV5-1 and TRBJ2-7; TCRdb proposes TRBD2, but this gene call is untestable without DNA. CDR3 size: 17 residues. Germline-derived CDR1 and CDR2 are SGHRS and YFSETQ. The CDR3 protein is CASSFLTGLAGSYEQYF.

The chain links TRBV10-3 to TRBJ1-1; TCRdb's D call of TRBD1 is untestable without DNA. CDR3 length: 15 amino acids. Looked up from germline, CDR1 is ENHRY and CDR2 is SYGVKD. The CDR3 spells CAISENDRLNTEAFF.

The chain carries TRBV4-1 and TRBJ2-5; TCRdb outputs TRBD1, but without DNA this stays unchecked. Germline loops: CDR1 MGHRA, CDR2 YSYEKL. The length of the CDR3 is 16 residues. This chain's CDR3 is CASSPGTGKGQETQYF.

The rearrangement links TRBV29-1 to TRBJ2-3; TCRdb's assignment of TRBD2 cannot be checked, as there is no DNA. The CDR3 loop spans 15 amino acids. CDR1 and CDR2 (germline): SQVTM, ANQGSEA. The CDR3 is CSVRASGRGIDTQYF.

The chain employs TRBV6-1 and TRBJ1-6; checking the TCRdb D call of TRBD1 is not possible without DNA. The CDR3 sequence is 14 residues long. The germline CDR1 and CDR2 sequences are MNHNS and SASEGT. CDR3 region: CASTIRDSNSPLHF.

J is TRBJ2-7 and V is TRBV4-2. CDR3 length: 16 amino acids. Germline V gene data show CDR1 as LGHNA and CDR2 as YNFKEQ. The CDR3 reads CASSQDLAGALWEQYF.

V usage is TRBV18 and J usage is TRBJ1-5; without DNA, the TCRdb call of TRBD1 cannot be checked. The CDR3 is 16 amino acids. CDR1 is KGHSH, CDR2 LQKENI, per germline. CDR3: CASSPTSGGATGPQHF. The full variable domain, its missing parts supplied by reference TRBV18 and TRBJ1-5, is NAGVMQNPRHLVRRRGQEARLRCSPMKGHSHVYWYRQLPEEGLKFMVYLQKENIIDESGMPKERFSAEFPKEGPSILRIQQVVRGDSAAYFCASSPTSGGATGPQHFGDGTRLSIL.

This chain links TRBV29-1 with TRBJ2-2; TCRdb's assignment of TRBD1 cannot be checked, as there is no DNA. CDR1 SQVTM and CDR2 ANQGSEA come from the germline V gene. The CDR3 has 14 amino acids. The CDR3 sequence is CSVERGGVTGELFF.

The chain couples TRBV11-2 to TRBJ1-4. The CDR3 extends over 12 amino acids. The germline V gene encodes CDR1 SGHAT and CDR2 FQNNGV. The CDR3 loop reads CASSRVDEKLFF.

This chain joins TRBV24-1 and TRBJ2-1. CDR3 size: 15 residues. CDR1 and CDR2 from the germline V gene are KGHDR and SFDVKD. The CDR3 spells CATSDFLNSNNEQFF.

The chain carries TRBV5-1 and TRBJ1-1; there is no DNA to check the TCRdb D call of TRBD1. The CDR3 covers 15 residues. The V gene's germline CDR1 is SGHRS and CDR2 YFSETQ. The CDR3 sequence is CASQTQGQGDTEAFF.

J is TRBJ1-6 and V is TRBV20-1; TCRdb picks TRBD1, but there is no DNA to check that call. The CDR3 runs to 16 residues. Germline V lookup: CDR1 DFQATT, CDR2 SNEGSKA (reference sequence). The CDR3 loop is CSARDSGQGNQSPLHF.

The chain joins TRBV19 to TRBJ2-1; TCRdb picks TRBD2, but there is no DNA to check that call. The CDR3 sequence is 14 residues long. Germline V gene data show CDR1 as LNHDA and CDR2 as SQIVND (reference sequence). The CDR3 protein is CASSMASGYNEQFF.

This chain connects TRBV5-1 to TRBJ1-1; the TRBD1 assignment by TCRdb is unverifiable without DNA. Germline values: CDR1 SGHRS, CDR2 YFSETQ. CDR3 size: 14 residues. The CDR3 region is CASSPGNKGTEAFF. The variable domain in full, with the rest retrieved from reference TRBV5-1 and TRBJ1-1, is KAGVTQTPRYLIKTRGQQVTLSCSPISGHRSVSWYQQTPGQGLQFLFEYFSETQRNKGNFPGRFSGRQFSNSRSEMNVSTLELGDSALYLCASSPGNKGTEAFFGQGTRLTVV.

CDR3 loop: CASSVAIGLREQFF. The genes are TRBV9 and TRBJ2-1; no DNA is available, so the TRBD2 call from TCRdb remains unchecked. The germline V gene has CDR1 SGDLS and CDR2 YYNGEE. There are 14 residues in the CDR3.

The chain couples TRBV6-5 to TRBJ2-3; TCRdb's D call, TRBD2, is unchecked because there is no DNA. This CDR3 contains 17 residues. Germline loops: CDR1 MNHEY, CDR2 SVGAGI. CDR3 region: CASTPGLAGASTDTQYF.

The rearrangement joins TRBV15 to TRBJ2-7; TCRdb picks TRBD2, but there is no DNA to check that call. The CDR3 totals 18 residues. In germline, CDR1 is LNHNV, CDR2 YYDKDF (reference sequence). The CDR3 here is CATSRDPPGLAGNYEQYF. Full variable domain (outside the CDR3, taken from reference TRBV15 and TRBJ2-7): DAMVIQNPRYQVTQFGKPVTLSCSQTLNHNVMYWYQQKSSQAPKLLFHYYDKDFNNEADTPDNFQSRRPNTSFCFLDIRSPGLGDTAMYLCATSRDPPGLAGNYEQYFGPGTRLTVT.

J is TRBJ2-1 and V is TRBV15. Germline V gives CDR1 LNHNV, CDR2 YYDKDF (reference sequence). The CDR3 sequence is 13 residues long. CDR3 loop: CATSREERNEQFF.

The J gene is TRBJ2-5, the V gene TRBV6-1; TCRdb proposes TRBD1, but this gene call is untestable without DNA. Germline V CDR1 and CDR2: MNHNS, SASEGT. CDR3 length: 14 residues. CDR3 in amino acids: CASGVRGVWETQYF.

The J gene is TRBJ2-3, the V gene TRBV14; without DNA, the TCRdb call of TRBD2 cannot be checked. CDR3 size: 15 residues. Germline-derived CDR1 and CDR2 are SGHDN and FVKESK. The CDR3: CASSQDSGTADTQYF.

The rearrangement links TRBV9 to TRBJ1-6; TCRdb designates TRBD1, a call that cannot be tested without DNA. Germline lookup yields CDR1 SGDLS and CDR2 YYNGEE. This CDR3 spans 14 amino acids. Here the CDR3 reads CASSVGGPNSPLHF.